Following are 12 T cell receptor beta chains from one sample sequenced in a study of CD8 T cells in ankylosing spondylitis. TCRdb ran MiXCR on the 5' RACE reads and lists one entry per CDR3 protein. In the table there are 130,000 or so distinct CDR3 sequences, 17% of which are singletons. Findings and caveats of the study: Made up of eight highly homologous variants, a TCR beta motif appeared characteristic of ankylosing spondylitis blood.

These receptors have no identified antigens. The sample comprised blood, either unsorted or a sorted T cell fraction (not recorded which). All receptors derive from a male donor with ankylosing spondylitis.

This clonotype was detected once. The genes are TRBV9 and TRBJ2-7; 7 bases fit TRBD2. Looked up from germline, CDR1 is SGDLS and CDR2 is YYNGEE. The CDR3 is made up of 15 amino acids. V lost 3 bases to trimming and J lost 3 bases; unmatched junction nucleotides: 9. CDR3 in amino acids: CASSAGQGGSYEQYF. CDR3 nucleotides: TGTGCCAGCAGCGCTGGGCAGGGCGGGAGCTACGAGCAGTACTTC.

The table lists this clonotype with a few counts. The V gene is TRBV5-6, the J gene TRBJ1-5; D unresolved. Deletions cut 2 bases from V and 4 bases from J, with 13 bases between. This CDR3 has 15 residues. The germline gives CDR1 SGHDT, CDR2 YYEEEE. The CDR3 protein is CASSFMGVINQPQHF. In DNA, the CDR3 is TGTGCCAGCAGCTTTATGGGAGTCATAAATCAGCCCCAGCATTTT.

This sequence joins TRBV7-2 and TRBJ2-2; D gene uncertain. Germline V CDR1 and CDR2: SGHTA, FQGNSA. The CDR3 is made up of 13 amino acids. The CDR3 here is CALPKGRSGELFF. CDR3 DNA: TGTGCGCTTCCCAAGGGCCGCAGCGGGGAGCTGTTTTTT. The full variable domain, in which reference TRBV7-2 and TRBJ2-2 provide the parts outside the CDR3, is GAGVSQSPSNKVTEKGKDVELRCDPISGHTALYWYRQSLGQGLEFLIYFQGNSAPDKSGLPSDRFSAERTGGSVSTLTIQRTQQEDSAVYLCALPKGRSGELFFGEGSRLTVL.

This clonotype was picked up a small number of times. The rearrangement joins TRBV20-1 to TRBJ2-1, with D possibly TRBD2 on 5 matching bases. The CDR3 is made up of 12 amino acids. Per germline, CDR1 DFQATT and CDR2 SNEGSKA (reference sequence). CDR3 in amino acids: CRPSGINNEQFF. The CDR3 DNA follows: TGCAGGCCGAGCGGAATCAACAATGAGCAGTTCTTC.

The chain joins TRBV27 to TRBJ1-5, with 11 bases lining up with TRBD1. The germline gives CDR1 MNHEY, CDR2 SMNVEV (reference sequence). The CDR3 has 15 residues. With 2 bases clipped from V and 6 bases from J, the junction kept 3 bases outside the gene matches. CDR3: CASSLGQGAGQPQHF. The CDR3 coding sequence is TGTGCCAGCAGTTTAGGACAGGGGGCAGGTCAGCCCCAGCATTTT.

There are a few counts of this clonotype. The J gene is TRBJ1-5, the V gene TRBV2, with TRBD1 matching over 7 bases. Germline values: CDR1 SNHLY, CDR2 FYNNEI. The CDR3 is made up of 15 amino acids. J was trimmed by 3 bases and V by 4 bases; bases with no gene match: 6. The CDR3 DNA reads TGTGCCAGCAGTGGCTGGACAGGAGACAATCAGCCCCAGCATTTT. Encoded protein: CASSGWTGDNQPQHF.

The chain links TRBV4-1 to TRBJ2-1; TRBD2 agrees at 7 bases. This CDR3 has 16 amino acids. Per germline, CDR1 MGHRA and CDR2 YSYEKL. The junction had 7 bases not matched to a gene; V was cut back by 0 bases and J by 5 bases. CDR3 bases: TGCGCCAGCAGCCAAGACCCGGGACTACTAAACAATGAGCAGTTCTTC. This codes for CASSQDPGLLNNEQFF.

V and J are TRBV5-6 and TRBJ2-1; TRBD1 might be the D (5 bases). This CDR3 is built from 13 residues. The germline V gene has CDR1 SGHDT and CDR2 YYEEEE. The germline V and J ends were trimmed by 4 bases and 8 bases, with 13 bases remaining between them. CDR3 in DNA: TGTGCCAGCAGCCTGGCGATAGGGGATGAGCAGTTCTTC. It yields the protein CASSLAIGDEQFF.

In this sample, this clonotype turned up a few times. This chain joins TRBV29-1 and TRBJ2-7; D may be TRBD1 or TRBD2 (6 bases each). Deletions cut 2 bases from V and 3 bases from J, with 14 bases between. CDR3 size: 14 residues. CDR1 is SQVTM, CDR2 ANQGSEA, per germline. CDR3 DNA: TGCAGCGTTGAAAACTGGACAGCGGGCTACGAGCAGTACTTC. Its protein is CSVENWTAGYEQYF.

The V and J genes are TRBV6-1 and TRBJ2-2; 9 bases align to TRBD1. Germline V gene sequence: CDR1 MNHNS, CDR2 SASEGT. This CDR3 has 15 residues. V gave up 7 bases and J gave up 1 base; unmatched junction bases: 4. CDR3 nucleotide sequence: TGTGCCAGCATGGGACAGGGCTTGAACACCGGGGAGCTGTTTTTT. It specifies CASMGQGLNTGELFF.

V usage is TRBV6-4 and J usage is TRBJ2-1, with 10 bases that match TRBD2. Trimming at V came to 0 bases and at J to 7 bases, leaving 3 bases not matched to a gene. The CDR3 loop spans 15 amino acids. The V gene's germline CDR1 is MRHNA and CDR2 SNTAGT. The CDR3 coding sequence is TGTGCCAGCAGTGACTCCAGACTAGCGGGTAATGAGCAGTTCTTC. Translation: CASSDSRLAGNEQFF.

The J gene is TRBJ1-2, the V gene TRBV21-1; whether TRBD1, the table's D call, matches the DNA was not checked. TRBV21-1 corresponds to a pseudogene. The CDR3 runs 12 residues. CDR3: CASSNCPYGYTF. DNA for the CDR3: TGTGCCAGCAGCAATTGTCCTTATGGCTACACCTTC.